This T cell receptor beta chain was retrieved from a study of T cells in Graves' hyperthyroidism and ophthalmopathy. Study-level results: The model's output predicted ophthalmopathy at a median of roughly seven months prior to onset.

On this clonotype: Its antigen is unknown.

Those with hyperthyroidism were 18 to 65 years old, newly diagnosed, and ill for under 2 months. In making diagnoses, clinical symptoms, serum thyroxine and TRAb, thyroid ultrasound and orbital computed tomography were all used. The source material, RNA transcripts, was used to amplify TCR beta CDR3 regions. The HTBI primer set was used in a first-round RT-PCR of the TCR CDR3. TCRdb independently ran MiXCR on the multiplex PCR reads; one entry per CDR3 protein. The sample shows about 400,000 distinct CDR3 sequences, about 15% of them seen only once. V was pared by 2 bases and J by 5 bases, with 12 bases between. Germline CDR1 is SEHNR and CDR2 is FQNEAQ (reference sequence). This CDR3 has 14 residues.

The source of this sequence is a woman aged 18-29 years with Graves' hyperthyroidism. The sample comprised blood. V gene TRBV7-9 combines with J gene TRBJ2-5; D is undetermined. CDR3 nucleotides: TGTGCCAGCAGCTTAATGTTAGGTCTGGAGACCCAGTACTTC. Translated, it gives CASSLMLGLETQYF.